The 23 T cell receptor beta chains reported below all come from one sample, sequenced in a study of blood T cells in healthy people across ages. For the second PCR, which ran for about 6 to 11 cycles, a sample-barcoded 5' primer and a J-beta primer mix were used. TCRdb re-derived calls from the 5' RACE reads in MiXCR, one entry per CDR3 protein. The sample includes hundreds of thousands of distinct CDR3 sequences, approximately 52% of them seen just once. Sequences were obtained from blood. These receptors were taken from a woman of 80 years or more in good health.

This clonotype was seen many times. The chain employs TRBV9 and TRBJ2-6; D perhaps matches TRBD2 (5 bases). The germline V gene has CDR1 SGDLS and CDR2 YYNGEE. The V and J ends lost 0 bases and 4 bases respectively, with 14 bases between them. This CDR3 is built from 17 residues. Here the CDR3 DNA reads TGTGCCAGCAGCGTAGAACCGGGAAGAAGAGGGGCCAACGTCCTGACTTTC. Translation: CASSVEPGRRGANVLTF.

This clonotype was counted ten times or more. The J gene is TRBJ2-1, the V gene TRBV5-1; TRBD2 aligns across 9 bases. The ends lost 8 bases at V and 5 bases at J; junction bases unmatched: 5. CDR3 length: 13 amino acids. The V gene's germline CDR1 is SGHRS and CDR2 YFSETQ. The CDR3 DNA follows: TGCGCCAGTTCGGGACTAGCAGACAATGAGCAGTTCTTC. It codes for CASSGLADNEQFF.

As regards this clonotype: At one end the junction does not follow the germline gene, possibly because of a read error. The rearrangement joins TRBV9 to TRBJ2-7; TRBD2 aligns across 8 bases. With the DNA end fitting TRBJ2-4 better, the J assignment may be wrong. Germline values: CDR1 SGDLS, CDR2 YYNGEE. The CDR3 length is 15 residues. Here the CDR3 reads CVSSVEGAGGSIQYF. CDR3 DNA: TGTGTCAGCAGCGTAGAAGGGGCGGGGGGAAGCATTCAGTACTTC.

This clonotype has just a few counts. The rearrangement links TRBV6-5 to TRBJ2-3; no definite D call. Germline CDR1 and CDR2: MNHEY and SVGAGI. Trimming stripped 0 bases from V and 4 bases from J, with 8 bases between. The CDR3 sequence is 14 residues long. The CDR3 loop is CASSYSGFSDTQYF. In DNA, the CDR3 is TGTGCCAGCAGTTACTCGGGCTTTTCAGATACGCAGTATTTT.

With respect to this clonotype: Being one base from a much bigger clone, this may be a read error. The chain employs TRBV15 and TRBJ2-7, with a possible D match to TRBD1 (5 bases). V was cut by 3 bases and J by 7 bases, with 16 bases left in between. Germline V gene sequence: CDR1 LNHNV, CDR2 YYDKDF (reference sequence). The CDR3 has 14 residues. CDR3 amino acids: CATSSGQGYNEQYF. The CDR3 coding sequence is TGTGCCACCAGCAGCGGGCAGGGTTACAATGAGCAGTACTTC.

This clonotype was seen only a few times. The CDR3 nucleotides are TGTGCCAGCAGCTCCCGACTAGTGAAGAACACCGGGGAGCTGTTTTTT. Translated: CASSSRLVKNTGELFF. The chain couples TRBV7-3 to TRBJ2-2, with a weak D call TRBD2 (6 bases). The length of the CDR3 is 16 residues. The V gene lost 4 bases and the J gene lost 1 base, with 13 bases spanning the gap. Germline CDR1 is SGHTA and CDR2 is FQGTGA. Full variable domain (rest looked up from reference TRBV7-3 and TRBJ2-2): GAGVSQTPSNKVTEKGKYVELRCDPISGHTALYWYRQSLGQGPEFLIYFQGTGAADDSGLPNDRFFAVRPEGSVSTLKIQRTERGDSAVYLCASSSRLVKNTGELFFGEGSRLTVL.

In this sample, this clonotype turned up a few times. This chain links TRBV7-9 with TRBJ2-3; 8 positions match TRBD2. Per the germline V gene, CDR1 is SEHNR and CDR2 is FQNEAQ (reference sequence). CDR3 length: 16 residues. After removal of 6 bases from V and 4 bases from J, the junction contained 12 bases not matched to a gene. This chain's CDR3 is CASSFRAGVLADTQYF. The CDR3 DNA sequence: TGTGCCAGCAGTTTTAGAGCGGGAGTATTGGCAGATACGCAGTATTTT.

This clonotype was seen at least ten times. V usage is TRBV6-6 and J usage is TRBJ2-5, with TRBD1 identical over 8 bases. V was pared by 1 base and J by 2 bases, with 0 bases of the junction left unmatched. Germline V gene sequence: CDR1 MNHNY, CDR2 SVGAGI (reference sequence). This CDR3 region has 14 residues. This CDR3 is CASSYWTGQETQYF. CDR3 in DNA: TGTGCCAGCAGTTACTGGACAGGGCAAGAGACCCAGTACTTC.

The J gene is TRBJ1-2, the V gene TRBV12-3 or TRBV12-4; D ambiguous. This CDR3 has 13 amino acids. Trimming took off 7 bases at V and 0 bases at J, with 9 bases between the two ends. In DNA, the CDR3 is TGTGCCAGCACCTCTGGACCTAACTATGGCTACACCTTC. This gives the protein CASTSGPNYGYTF.

Ten or more counts support this clonotype. CDR3: CASSSYDELATEETQYF. In DNA form, the CDR3 reads TGTGCCAGCAGCTCTTACGACGAACTAGCTACCGAAGAGACCCAGTACTTC. The V gene is TRBV13, the J gene TRBJ2-5; possible D gene TRBD2, 6 bases. The germline CDR1 and CDR2 sequences are PRHDT and FYEKMQ (reference sequence). The CDR3 covers 17 residues. V gave up 4 bases and J gave up 3 bases, with 21 bases separating them.

The gene calls are TRBV12-3 or TRBV12-4 and TRBJ2-1; D may be TRBD2 (6 bases). The CDR3 is 13 residues long. Trimming cost V 6 bases and J 9 bases, with 15 bases left between them. CDR3 residues: CASRDTSFGEQFF. CDR3 DNA: TGTGCCAGCAGGGACACTAGCTTTGGTGAGCAGTTCTTC.

This rearrangement joins TRBV4-3 to TRBJ1-2, with 7 bases fitting TRBD1. Unmatched junction bases numbered 9, after V lost 2 bases and J lost 6 bases. The CDR3 has 15 amino acids. Germline lookup yields CDR1 LGHNA and CDR2 YSLEER. The CDR3 region is CASSQTSMQGDGYTF. The CDR3 DNA follows: TGCGCCAGCAGCCAAACTTCGATGCAGGGGGATGGCTACACCTTC.

In its sample, this clonotype was seen many times. The V and J genes are TRBV9 and TRBJ2-7, with 10 bases fitting TRBD2. The CDR3 sequence is 13 residues long. Germline assignment: CDR1 SGDLS and CDR2 YYNGEE. The V gene end was trimmed by 0 bases and the J gene end by 10 bases; junction bases not matched to a gene: 4. DNA of the CDR3: TGTGCCAGCAGCGTAGGAACTAGCGGGAATCAGTACTTC. Translation: CASSVGTSGNQYF.

The chain couples TRBV27 to TRBJ2-7; TRBD2 might be the D (6 bases). Germline assignment: CDR1 MNHEY and CDR2 SMNVEV (reference sequence). V was pared by 0 bases and J by 2 bases, with 11 bases between. The CDR3 extends over 15 amino acids. CDR3 sequence: CASSLSAGRTYEQYF. The CDR3 bases are TGTGCCAGCAGTTTATCGGCGGGGCGAACCTACGAGCAGTACTTC.

CDR3 nucleotide sequence: TGTGCCAGCAGCTTGGCCCCTAGCGGGAGGGGAGAGACCCAGTACTTC. Encoded protein: CASSLAPSGRGETQYF. The chain is built from TRBV12-1 and TRBJ2-7; the D call in the table, TRBD2, was not verified against the DNA. The assigned J gene may be wrong: the sequence end matches TRBJ2-5 better. TRBV12-1 is reported as a pseudogene. The CDR3 length is 16 residues.

The rearrangement joins TRBV20-1 to TRBJ1-2; D gene unclear. V lost 1 base, J lost 2 bases, and 11 bases lay in between. This CDR3 spans 14 amino acids. Looked up from germline, CDR1 is DFQATT and CDR2 is SNEGSKA (reference sequence). The CDR3 nucleotides read TGCAGTGCTAGAGTCTTTGACGGCAACTATGGCTACACCTTC. As protein: CSARVFDGNYGYTF.

The V and J genes are TRBV27 and TRBJ1-2; 9 bases fit TRBD1. The CDR3 runs 13 residues. Germline loops: CDR1 MNHEY, CDR2 SMNVEV (reference sequence). V trimming: 4 bases; J trimming: 8 bases; junction bases outside the gene matches: 5. The CDR3 DNA reads TGTGCCAGCAGTTGGGGGACAGGGACCGGCTACACCTTC. It specifies CASSWGTGTGYTF.

The rearrangement joins TRBV11-3 to TRBJ2-3; weak D call: TRBD2 (6 bases). This CDR3 is built from 16 residues. Per the germline V gene, CDR1 is SGHNT and CDR2 is YENEEA. V lost 6 bases, J lost 0 bases, and 16 bases lay in between. The CDR3 bases are TGTGCCAGCAGTTCACGGGGGACCTCTAGCACAGATACGCAGTATTTT. Protein sequence: CASSSRGTSSTDTQYF.

The chain carries TRBV29-1 and TRBJ2-2; the D gene is possibly TRBD1 (6 bases). This CDR3 spans 14 amino acids. Trimming removed 8 bases from V and 4 bases from J, with 17 bases in between. Germline V CDR1 and CDR2: SQVTM, ANQGSEA. This chain's CDR3 is CSINRDRSTGELFF. For the CDR3, the DNA is TGCAGCATTAACAGGGATAGGAGCACCGGGGAGCTGTTTTTT.

This clonotype has a single count. The chain recombines TRBV27 with TRBJ2-2; unclear D gene. V was shortened by 8 bases and J by 10 bases, with 32 bases between the two germline ends. Germline V CDR1 and CDR2: MNHEY, SMNVEV (reference sequence). This CDR3 has 18 amino acids. The CDR3 protein is CASGDTEMRNMGRAELFF. The CDR3 DNA reads TGTGCCAGCGGGGATACTGAAATGCGTAATATGGGCCGAGCGGAGCTGTTTTTT.

The chain employs TRBV28 and TRBJ2-2, with unresolved D. Germline V lookup: CDR1 MDHEN, CDR2 SYDVKM. There are 12 residues in the CDR3. V was clipped by 5 bases and J by 5 bases, with 6 bases between them. CDR3 sequence reads: CASSGETGELFF. DNA of the CDR3: TGTGCCAGCAGTGGAGAAACCGGGGAGCTGTTTTTT.

For this clonotype: With a much larger clone just one base away, this may be a read error. The chain links TRBV20-1 to TRBJ2-7; D unclear. CDR1 and CDR2 from the germline V gene are DFQATT and SNEGSKA (reference sequence). CDR3 length equals 10 residues. In nucleotides, the CDR3 is TGCAGGGCTCGTTTATACGAGCAGTACTTC. Its translation: CRARLYEQYF.

The table lists this clonotype with a count of one. The rearrangement uses TRBV4-2 and TRBJ2-4, with 9 positions matching TRBD1. The better agreement between TRBJ2-7 and the DNA end casts doubt on the J call. The CDR3 runs 15 residues. Germline lookup yields CDR1 LGHNA and CDR2 YNFKEQ. The chain's CDR3 is CASSPVGQGIYEQYF. CDR3 nucleotide sequence: TGTGCCAGCAGCCCTGTGGGACAGGGTATTTACGAGCAGTACTTC.